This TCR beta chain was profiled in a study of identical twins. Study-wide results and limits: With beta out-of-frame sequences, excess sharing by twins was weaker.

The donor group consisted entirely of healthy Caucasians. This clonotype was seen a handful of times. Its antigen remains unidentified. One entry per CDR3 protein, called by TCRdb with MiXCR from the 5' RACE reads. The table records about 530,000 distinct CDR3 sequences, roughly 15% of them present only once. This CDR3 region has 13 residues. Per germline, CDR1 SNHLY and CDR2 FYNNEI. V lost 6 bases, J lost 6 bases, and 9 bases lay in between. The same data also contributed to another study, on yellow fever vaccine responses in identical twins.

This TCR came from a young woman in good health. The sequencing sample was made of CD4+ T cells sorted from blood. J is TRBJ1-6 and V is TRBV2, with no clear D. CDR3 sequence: CASRKAFNSPLHF. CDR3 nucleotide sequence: TGTGCCAGCAGAAAAGCGTTTAATTCACCCCTCCACTTT.